The present TCR beta chain was sequenced within a study of cytomegalovirus exposure and HLA in healthy donors. Points from the study as a whole: Association of a missense DCLRE1C variant with TCR beta V- and J-gene trimming was reported in a later analysis.

The PCR used 60 Vbeta and 13 Jbeta primers. The protocol was immunoSEQ multiplex PCR, while the TCRdb copy is restricted to in-frame clones and leaves out a portion. Found here are 170,000 or so clones; the top ten clones hold about 2.2%. Per germline, CDR1 GTSNPN and CDR2 SVGIG (reference sequence). The CDR3 contains 11 residues. Trimming removed 5 bases from V and 5 bases from J, with 9 bases in between. In the case of this clone: Its target is not known.

Sample: PBMCs. V is TRBV30 and J is TRBJ2-5, with D perhaps matching TRBD2 (5 bases). The clonotype comes from a man between 25 and 39 years old in good health and CMV-seronegative. For the CDR3, the DNA is TGTGCCTGGGCGCCGGGGGAGACCCAGTACTTC. Amino acids: CAWAPGETQYF.